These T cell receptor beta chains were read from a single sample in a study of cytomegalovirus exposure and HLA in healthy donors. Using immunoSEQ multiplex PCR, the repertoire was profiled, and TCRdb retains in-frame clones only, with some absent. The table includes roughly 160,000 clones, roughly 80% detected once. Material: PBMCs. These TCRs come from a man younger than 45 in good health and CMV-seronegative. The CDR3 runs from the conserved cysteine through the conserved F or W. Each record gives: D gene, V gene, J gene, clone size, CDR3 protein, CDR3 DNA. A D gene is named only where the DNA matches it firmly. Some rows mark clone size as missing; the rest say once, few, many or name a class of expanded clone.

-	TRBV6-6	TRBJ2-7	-	CASSIRPGTYEQYF	TGTGCCAGCAGCATACGCCCGGGGACCTACGAGCAGTACTTC
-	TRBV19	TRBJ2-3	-	CASSIVRGTQYF	TGTGCCAGTAGTATAGTCAGGGGCACGCAGTATTTT
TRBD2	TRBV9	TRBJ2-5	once	CASSTPSGGTYQETQYF	TGTGCCAGCAGCACTCCAAGCGGGGGGACGTACCAAGAGACCCAGTACTTC
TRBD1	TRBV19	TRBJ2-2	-	CASRPQGAAGELFF	TGTGCCAGTAGACCTCAGGGGGCAGCCGGGGAGCTGTTTTTT
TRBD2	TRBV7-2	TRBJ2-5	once	CASSGTSGAQETQYF	TGTGCCAGCAGCGGGACTAGCGGGGCGCAAGAGACCCAGTACTTC
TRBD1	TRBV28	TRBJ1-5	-	CASSATGDGNQPQHF	TGTGCCAGCAGCGCGACAGGGGATGGCAATCAGCCCCAGCATTTT
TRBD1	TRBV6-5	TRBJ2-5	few	CASSRQGFETQYF	TGTGCCAGCAGCCGACAGGGGTTTGAGACCCAGTACTTC
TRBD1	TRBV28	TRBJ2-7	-	CASSPGGSYEQYF	TGTGCCAGCAGCCCAGGGGGCTCGTACGAGCAGTACTTC
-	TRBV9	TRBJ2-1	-	CASSSSSIPISTYNEQFF	TGTGCCAGCAGCTCCAGTTCGATACCGATATCGACTTACAATGAGCAGTTCTTC
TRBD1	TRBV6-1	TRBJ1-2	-	CASSRDSSYGYTF	TGTGCCAGCAGCCGGGACAGTTCTTATGGCTACACCTTC
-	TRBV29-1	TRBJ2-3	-	CSVEFLDRRTDTQYF	TGCAGCGTTGAATTTTTGGACAGACGCACAGATACGCAGTATTTT
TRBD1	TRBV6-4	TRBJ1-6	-	CASSITGDGVNSPLHF	TGTGCCAGCAGTATCACAGGGGACGGAGTTAATTCACCCCTCCACTTT
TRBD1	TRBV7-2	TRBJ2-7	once	CASSLVGQGGNEQYF	TGTGCCAGCAGCTTAGTGGGACAGGGTGGAAACGAGCAGTACTTC
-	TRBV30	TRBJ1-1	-	CAWSVGGVGVTEAFF	TGTGCCTGGAGTGTAGGAGGGGTGGGGGTAACTGAAGCTTTCTTT
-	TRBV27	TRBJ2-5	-	CASSRGGGETQYF	TGTGCCAGCAGTCGAGGGGGGGGAGAGACCCAGTACTTC
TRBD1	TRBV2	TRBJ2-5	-	CASSVGQGEAQYF	TGTGCCAGCAGCGTGGGACAGGGGGAGGCCCAGTACTTC
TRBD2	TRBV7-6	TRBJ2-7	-	CASSQPGLAGVRYEQYF	TGTGCCAGCAGCCAACCGGGACTAGCGGGAGTTCGGTACGAGCAGTACTTC
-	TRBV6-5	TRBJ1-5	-	CASGQWGQPQHF	TGTGCCAGCGGGCAGTGGGGCCAGCCCCAGCATTTT
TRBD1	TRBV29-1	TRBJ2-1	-	CSLGTGRKNEQFF	TGCAGCCTTGGGACAGGGCGGAAGAATGAGCAGTTCTTC
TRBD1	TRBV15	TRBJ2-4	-	CATREGGPKNIQYF	TGTGCCACCAGAGAAGGGGGCCCCAAAAACATTCAGTACTTC
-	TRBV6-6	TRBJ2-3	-	CASSPRADTQYF	TGTGCCAGCAGCCCCAGGGCAGATACGCAGTATTTT
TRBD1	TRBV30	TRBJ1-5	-	CAWTVDRAQPQHF	TGTGCCTGGACAGTGGACAGGGCTCAGCCCCAGCATTTT
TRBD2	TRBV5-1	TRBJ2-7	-	CASSFLPPGGSYEQYF	TGCGCCAGCAGCTTTCTCCCTCCGGGGGGATCCTACGAGCAGTACTTC
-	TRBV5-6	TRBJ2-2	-	CASSLAVPGELFF	TGTGCCAGCAGCTTGGCCGTTCCCGGGGAGCTGTTTTTT
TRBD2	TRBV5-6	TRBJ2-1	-	CASSRTSGRAVDSYNEQFF	TGTGCCAGCAGCCGGACTAGCGGGAGGGCCGTAGACTCCTACAATGAGCAGTTCTTC
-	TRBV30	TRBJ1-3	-	CARSGQSGNTIYF	TGTGCCCGGAGTGGTCAATCTGGAAACACCATATATTTT
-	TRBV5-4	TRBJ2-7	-	CASSFHPASPHEQYF	TGTGCCAGCAGCTTCCACCCCGCTAGCCCCCACGAGCAGTACTTC
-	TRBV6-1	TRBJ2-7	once	CASSERWTIYEQYF	TGTGCCAGCAGTGAAAGGTGGACTATCTACGAGCAGTACTTC
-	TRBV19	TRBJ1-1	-	CASSGQISTEAFF	TGTGCCAGTAGTGGGCAGATTAGCACTGAAGCTTTCTTT
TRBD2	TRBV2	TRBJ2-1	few	CATLAGGNNEQFF	TGTGCCACACTAGCGGGAGGTAACAATGAGCAGTTCTTC
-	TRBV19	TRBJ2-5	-	CASSIDRGKETQYF	TGTGCCAGTAGTATAGATCGCGGGAAAGAGACCCAGTACTTC
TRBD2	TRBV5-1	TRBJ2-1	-	CASSSLPSGTYNEQFF	TGCGCCAGCAGCTCTCTTCCTAGCGGAACCTACAATGAGCAGTTCTTC
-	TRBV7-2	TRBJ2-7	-	CATSLQGLSLRYEQYF	TGTGCCACCTCATTACAGGGCTTATCACTTCGCTACGAGCAGTACTTC
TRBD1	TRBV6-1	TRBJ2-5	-	CASSSTRDRGETQYF	TGTGCCAGCAGTTCGACCCGGGACAGGGGAGAGACCCAGTACTTC
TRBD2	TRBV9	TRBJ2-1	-	CASSMGLAGYNEQFF	TGTGCCAGCAGCATGGGACTAGCGGGCTACAATGAGCAGTTCTTC
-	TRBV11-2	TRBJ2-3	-	CASSLGSPRDTQYF	TGTGCCAGCAGCTTAGGGAGTCCCCGGGATACGCAGTATTTT
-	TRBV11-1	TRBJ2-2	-	CASSADPTGELFF	TGTGCCAGCAGCGCAGATCCAACCGGGGAGCTGTTTTTT
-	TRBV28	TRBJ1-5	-	CASSIDKSNQPQHF	TGTGCCAGCAGTATTGACAAGAGCAATCAGCCCCAGCATTTT
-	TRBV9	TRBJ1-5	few	CASSVADQPQHF	TGTGCCAGCAGCGTAGCCGATCAGCCCCAGCATTTT
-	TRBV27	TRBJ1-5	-	CASSPFEGNQPQHF	TGTGCCAGCAGTCCCTTTGAGGGCAATCAGCCCCAGCATTTT
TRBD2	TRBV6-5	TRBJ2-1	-	CASRLAGEYNEQFF	TGTGCCAGCAGACTAGCGGGAGAGTACAATGAGCAGTTCTTC
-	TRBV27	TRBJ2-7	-	CASSQSSRAGSTYEQYF	TGTGCCAGCAGCCAAAGTTCACGGGCGGGGTCGACCTACGAGCAGTACTTC
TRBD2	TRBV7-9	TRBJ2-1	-	CASSSRTSDDNEQFF	TGTGCCAGCAGCTCCAGGACTAGCGACGACAATGAGCAGTTCTTC
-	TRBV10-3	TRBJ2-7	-	CAISQADEQYF	TGTGCCATCAGTCAGGCAGACGAGCAGTACTTC
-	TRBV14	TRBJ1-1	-	CASSQDLIGTLTEAFF	TGTGCCAGCAGCCAAGACCTCATAGGGACTCTAACTGAAGCTTTCTTT
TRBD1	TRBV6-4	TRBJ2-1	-	CASSVSGTGGPYNEQFF	TGTGCCAGCAGTGTCTCCGGGACAGGTGGTCCCTACAATGAGCAGTTCTTC